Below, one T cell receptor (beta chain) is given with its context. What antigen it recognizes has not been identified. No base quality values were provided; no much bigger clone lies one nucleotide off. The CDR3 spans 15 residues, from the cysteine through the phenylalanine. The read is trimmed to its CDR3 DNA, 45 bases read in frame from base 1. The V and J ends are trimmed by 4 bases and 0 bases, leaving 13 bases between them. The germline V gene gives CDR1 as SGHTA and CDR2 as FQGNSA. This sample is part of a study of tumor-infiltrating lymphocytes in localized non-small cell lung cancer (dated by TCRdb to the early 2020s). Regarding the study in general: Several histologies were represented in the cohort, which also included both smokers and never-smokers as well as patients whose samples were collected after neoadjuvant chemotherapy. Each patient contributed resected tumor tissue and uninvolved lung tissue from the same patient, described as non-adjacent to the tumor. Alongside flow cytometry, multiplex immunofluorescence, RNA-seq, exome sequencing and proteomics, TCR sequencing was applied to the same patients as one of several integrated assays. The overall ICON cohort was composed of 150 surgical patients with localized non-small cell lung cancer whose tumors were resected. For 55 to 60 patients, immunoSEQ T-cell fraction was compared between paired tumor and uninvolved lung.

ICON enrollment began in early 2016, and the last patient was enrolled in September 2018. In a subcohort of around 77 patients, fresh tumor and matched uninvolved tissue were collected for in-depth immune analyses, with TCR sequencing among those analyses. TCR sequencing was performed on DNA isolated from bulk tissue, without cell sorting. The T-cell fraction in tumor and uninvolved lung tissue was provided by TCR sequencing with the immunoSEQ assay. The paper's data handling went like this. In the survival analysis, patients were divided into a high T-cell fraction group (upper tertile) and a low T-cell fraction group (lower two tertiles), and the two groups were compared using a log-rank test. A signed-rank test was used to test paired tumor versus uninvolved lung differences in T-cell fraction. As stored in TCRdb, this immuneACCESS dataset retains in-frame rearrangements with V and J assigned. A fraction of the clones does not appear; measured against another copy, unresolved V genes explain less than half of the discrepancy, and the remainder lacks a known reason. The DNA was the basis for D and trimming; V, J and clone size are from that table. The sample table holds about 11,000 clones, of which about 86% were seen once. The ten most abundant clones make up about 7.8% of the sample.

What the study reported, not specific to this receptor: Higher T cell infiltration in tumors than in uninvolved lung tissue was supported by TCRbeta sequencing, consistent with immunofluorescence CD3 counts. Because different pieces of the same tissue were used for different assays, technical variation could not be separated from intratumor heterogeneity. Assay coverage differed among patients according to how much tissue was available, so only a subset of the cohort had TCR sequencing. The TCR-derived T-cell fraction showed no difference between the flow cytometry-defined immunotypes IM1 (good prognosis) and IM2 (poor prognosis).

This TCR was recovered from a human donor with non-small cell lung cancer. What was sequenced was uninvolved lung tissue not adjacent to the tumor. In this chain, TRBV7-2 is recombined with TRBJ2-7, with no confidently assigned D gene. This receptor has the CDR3 CASSWPEASSYEQYF. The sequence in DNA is TGTGCCAGCAGCTGGCCAGAAGCTAGCTCCTACGAGCAGTACTTC.